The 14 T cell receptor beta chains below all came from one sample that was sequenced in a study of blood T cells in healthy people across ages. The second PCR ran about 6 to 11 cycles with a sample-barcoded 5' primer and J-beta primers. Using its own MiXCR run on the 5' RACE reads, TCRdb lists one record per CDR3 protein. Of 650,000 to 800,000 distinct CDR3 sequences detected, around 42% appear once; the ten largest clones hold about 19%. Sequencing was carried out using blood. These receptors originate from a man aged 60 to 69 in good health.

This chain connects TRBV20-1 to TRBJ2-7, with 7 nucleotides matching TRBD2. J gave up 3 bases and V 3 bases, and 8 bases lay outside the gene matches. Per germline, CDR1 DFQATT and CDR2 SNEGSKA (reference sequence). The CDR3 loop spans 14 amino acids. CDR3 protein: CSASHRGVGYEQYF. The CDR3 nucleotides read TGCAGTGCTAGCCACCGGGGGGTAGGCTACGAGCAGTACTTC.

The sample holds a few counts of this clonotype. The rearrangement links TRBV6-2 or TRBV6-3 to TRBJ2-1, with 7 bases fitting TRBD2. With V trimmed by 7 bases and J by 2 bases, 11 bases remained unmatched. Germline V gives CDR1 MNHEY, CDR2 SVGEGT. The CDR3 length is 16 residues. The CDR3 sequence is CASKNPGGGTYNEQFF. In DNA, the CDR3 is TGTGCCAGCAAGAATCCCGGCGGGGGAACCTACAATGAGCAGTTCTTC.

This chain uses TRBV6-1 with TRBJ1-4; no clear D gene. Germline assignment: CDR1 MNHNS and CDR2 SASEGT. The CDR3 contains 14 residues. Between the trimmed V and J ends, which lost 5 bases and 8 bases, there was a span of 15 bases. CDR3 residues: CASSPRDGREKLFF. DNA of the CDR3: TGTGCCAGCAGTCCCCGGGATGGACGGGAAAAACTGTTTTTT.

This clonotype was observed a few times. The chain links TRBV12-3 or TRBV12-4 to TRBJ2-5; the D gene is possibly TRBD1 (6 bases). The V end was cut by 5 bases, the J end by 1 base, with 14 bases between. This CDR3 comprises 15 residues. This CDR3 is CASSPSDRSQETQYF. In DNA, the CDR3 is TGTGCCAGCAGTCCGTCAGACAGGAGCCAAGAGACCCAGTACTTC.

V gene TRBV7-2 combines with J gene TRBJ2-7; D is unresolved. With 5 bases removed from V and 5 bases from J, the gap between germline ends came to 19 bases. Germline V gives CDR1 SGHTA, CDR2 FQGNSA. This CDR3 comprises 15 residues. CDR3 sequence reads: CASSTSRAPEDEQYF. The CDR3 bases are TGTGCCAGCAGCACCTCACGAGCGCCCGAGGACGAGCAGTACTTC.

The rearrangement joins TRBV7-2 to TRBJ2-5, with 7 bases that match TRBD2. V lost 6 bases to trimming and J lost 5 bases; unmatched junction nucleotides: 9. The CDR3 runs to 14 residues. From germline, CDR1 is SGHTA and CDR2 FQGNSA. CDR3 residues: CASRDAGVVETQYF. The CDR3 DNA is TGTGCCAGCAGAGATGCGGGGGTTGTTGAGACCCAGTACTTC. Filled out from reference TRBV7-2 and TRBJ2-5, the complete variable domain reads GAGVSQSPSNKVTEKGKDVELRCDPISGHTALYWYRQSLGQGLEFLIYFQGNSAPDKSGLPSDRFSAERTGGSVSTLTIQRTQQEDSAVYLCASRDAGVVETQYFGPGTRLLVL.

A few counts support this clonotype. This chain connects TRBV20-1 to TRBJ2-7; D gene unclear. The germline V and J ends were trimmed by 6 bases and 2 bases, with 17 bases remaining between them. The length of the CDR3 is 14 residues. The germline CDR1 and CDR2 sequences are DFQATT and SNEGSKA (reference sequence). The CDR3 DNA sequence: TGCAGTGCACATAGTCCGATACCACCCTACGAGCAGTACTTC. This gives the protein CSAHSPIPPYEQYF.

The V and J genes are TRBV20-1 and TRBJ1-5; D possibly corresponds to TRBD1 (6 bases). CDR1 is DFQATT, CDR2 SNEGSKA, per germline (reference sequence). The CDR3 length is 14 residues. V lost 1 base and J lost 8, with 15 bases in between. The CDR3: CSARVAAGDKPQHF. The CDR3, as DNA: TGCAGTGCTAGAGTAGCGGCAGGGGACAAGCCCCAGCATTTT.

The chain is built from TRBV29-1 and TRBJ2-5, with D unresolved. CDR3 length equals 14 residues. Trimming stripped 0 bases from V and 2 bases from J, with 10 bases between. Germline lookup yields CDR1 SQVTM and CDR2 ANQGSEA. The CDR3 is CSVEEMAAQETQYF. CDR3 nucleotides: TGCAGCGTTGAAGAGATGGCAGCTCAAGAGACCCAGTACTTC. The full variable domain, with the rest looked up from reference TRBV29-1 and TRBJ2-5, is SAVISQKPSRDICQRGTSLTIQCQVDSQVTMMFWYRQQPGQSLTLIATANQGSEATYESGFVIDKFPISRPNLTFSTLTVSNMSPEDSSIYLCSVEEMAAQETQYFGPGTRLLVL.

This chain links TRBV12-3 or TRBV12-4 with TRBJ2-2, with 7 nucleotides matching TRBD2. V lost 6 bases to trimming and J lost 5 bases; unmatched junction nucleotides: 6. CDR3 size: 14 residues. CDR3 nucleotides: TGTGCCAGCAGGCGGGGGAGCGGAACCGGGGAGCTGTTTTTT. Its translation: CASRRGSGTGELFF.

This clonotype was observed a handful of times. Here the CDR3 reads CSARVNAETQYF. CDR3 DNA: TGCAGTGCTAGAGTCAACGCGGAGACCCAGTACTTC. J is TRBJ2-7 and V is TRBV20-1; D gene unclear. The J call may be faulty, since TRBJ2-5 better matches the DNA end. The CDR3 is 12 amino acids. Germline CDR1 DFQATT, CDR2 SNEGSKA (reference sequence).

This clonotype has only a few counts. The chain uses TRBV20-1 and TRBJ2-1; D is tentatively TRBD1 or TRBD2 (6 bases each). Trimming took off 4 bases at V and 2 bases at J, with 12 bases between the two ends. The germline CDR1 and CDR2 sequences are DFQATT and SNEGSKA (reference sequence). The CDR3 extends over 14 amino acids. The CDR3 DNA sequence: TGCAGTGCTAAGGGGGGTGCCACCTACAATGAGCAGTTCTTC. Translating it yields CSAKGGATYNEQFF.

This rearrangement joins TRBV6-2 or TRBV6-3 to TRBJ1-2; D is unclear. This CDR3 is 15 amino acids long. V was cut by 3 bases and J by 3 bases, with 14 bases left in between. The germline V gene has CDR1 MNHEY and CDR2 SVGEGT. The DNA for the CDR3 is TGTGCCAGCAGTTATGTACGAGGACGCTACTATGGCTACACCTTC. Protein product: CASSYVRGRYYGYTF.

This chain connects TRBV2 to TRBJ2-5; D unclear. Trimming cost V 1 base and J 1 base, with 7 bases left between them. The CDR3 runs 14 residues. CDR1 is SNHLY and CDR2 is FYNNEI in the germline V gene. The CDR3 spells CASSEEVFQETQYF. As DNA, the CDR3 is TGTGCCAGCAGTGAAGAGGTGTTCCAAGAGACCCAGTACTTC. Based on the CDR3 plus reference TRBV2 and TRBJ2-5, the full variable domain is EPEVTQTPSHQVTQMGQEVILRCVPISNHLYFYWYRQILGQKVEFLVSFYNNEISEKSEIFDDQFSVERPDGSNFTLKIRSTKLEDSAMYFCASSEEVFQETQYFGPGTRLLVL.